A selection of T cell receptor beta chains follows, all from one sample in a study of blood T cell repertoires in COVID-19. Clones were read by immunoSEQ multiplex PCR, and TCRdb kept only the in-frame ones, dropping some. The sample yields some 230,000 clones, around 84% seen once. Material: peripheral blood. The receptors come from a man aged 40-49 years with acute or convalescent COVID-19. Both conserved end residues are part of each CDR3. The D gene is left open where the match is weak. Clone sizes are given selectively: once, few, many, or a class where the clone is expanded.

V	size	D	J	CDR3	DNA
TRBV27	-	-	TRBJ1-5	CASSLSRGGQPQHF	TGTGCCAGCAGTTTATCCCGGGGTGGTCAGCCCCAGCATTTT
TRBV5-4	-	-	TRBJ1-1	CASSLSVGLGATEAFF	TGTGCCAGCAGCTTGTCGGTAGGCCTGGGGGCCACTGAAGCTTTCTTT
TRBV28	-	-	TRBJ2-7	CASSSGQPRQSSYEQYF	TGTGCCAGCAGTTCAGGGCAGCCCCGCCAGAGCTCCTACGAGCAGTACTTC
TRBV7-2	-	-	TRBJ1-2	CASSLDFTGSRGYTF	TGTGCCAGCAGCTTAGATTTTACAGGGTCGAGAGGCTACACCTTC
TRBV7-2	-	-	TRBJ1-6	CASSFQNSPLHF	TGTGCCAGCAGCTTTCAGAATTCACCCCTCCACTTT
TRBV11-3	-	-	TRBJ2-3	CASSLPGLTDTQYF	TGTGCCAGCAGCTTACCGGGACTCACAGATACGCAGTATTTT
TRBV28	-	-	TRBJ2-7	CASSPGTRSYEQYF	TGTGCCAGCAGTCCCGGGACACGCTCCTACGAGCAGTACTTC
TRBV19	-	-	TRBJ1-2	CASSIFLQVANYGYTF	TGTGCCAGTAGTATCTTCCTACAGGTAGCTAACTATGGCTACACCTTC
TRBV4-1	-	-	TRBJ1-5	CASSRELGNQPQHF	TGCGCCAGCAGCCGGGAGCTTGGCAATCAGCCCCAGCATTTT
TRBV6-1	-	TRBD2	TRBJ2-2	CASSEAVLAGGPGRVGELFF	TGTGCCAGCAGTGAAGCTGTCCTAGCGGGGGGGCCTGGGCGTGTCGGGGAGCTGTTTTTT
TRBV29-1	-	-	TRBJ1-5	CSAKDTLGSNQPQHF	TGCAGCGCCAAGGACACTTTGGGAAGCAATCAGCCCCAGCATTTT
TRBV2	-	TRBD1	TRBJ2-2	CASSRQGANTGELFF	TGTGCCAGCAGTAGACAGGGGGCTAACACCGGGGAGCTGTTTTTT
TRBV5-1	-	-	TRBJ2-5	CASSLVGEETQYF	TGCGCCAGCAGCTTGGTAGGGGAAGAGACCCAGTACTTC
TRBV7-8	-	-	TRBJ1-2	CASSQWTASYTF	TGTGCCAGCAGTCAGTGGACAGCCTCCTACACCTTC
TRBV5-1	-	-	TRBJ1-1	CASGTGEGFIYGTEAFF	TGCGCCAGCGGTACGGGAGAGGGGTTTATCTACGGCACTGAAGCTTTCTTT
TRBV7-3	-	-	TRBJ1-1	CASSFGHGNTEAFF	TGTGCCAGCAGCTTTGGACACGGTAACACTGAAGCTTTCTTT
TRBV5-6	-	-	TRBJ2-2	CASSFTGGNTGELFF	TGTGCCAGCAGCTTCACGGGGGGCAACACCGGGGAGCTGTTTTTT
TRBV30	-	TRBD1	TRBJ2-7	CAWSTGTGPYEQYF	TGTGCCTGGAGTACCGGGACAGGCCCCTACGAGCAGTACTTC
TRBV21-1	-	-	TRBJ1-5	CASSARTGGCNQPQHF	TGTGCCAGCAGCGCACGGACAGGGGGCTGCAATCAGCCCCAGCATTTT
TRBV15	-	TRBD1	TRBJ2-1	CATSPRPTGGNEQFF	TGTGCCACCAGCCCCCGCCCGACAGGGGGCAATGAGCAGTTCTTC
TRBV7-2	-	-	TRBJ1-5	CASSNQDRINQPQHF	TGTGCCAGCAGCAACCAAGACAGGATAAATCAGCCCCAGCATTTT
TRBV10-2	once	-	TRBJ2-3	CASSDLRKPTDTQYF	TGCGCCAGCAGTGACTTGCGGAAACCCACAGATACGCAGTATTTT
TRBV5-6	-	-	TRBJ1-5	CASSFGTLNQPQHF	TGTGCCAGCAGCTTCGGGACACTCAATCAGCCCCAGCATTTT
TRBV25-1	-	TRBD1	TRBJ1-2	CASSGQGSNVNYGYTF	TGTGCCAGCAGCGGACAGGGGTCGAACGTAAACTATGGCTACACCTTC
TRBV27	-	-	TRBJ2-1	CASSSSLHEQFF	TGTGCCAGCAGTTCTTCCCTCCATGAGCAGTTCTTC
TRBV11-1	-	TRBD1	TRBJ2-7	CASRLGQGKQYF	TGTGCCAGCAGACTCGGACAGGGGAAGCAGTACTTC
TRBV18	-	-	TRBJ1-1	CASSLGPRGMNTEAFF	TGTGCCAGCTCACTCGGTCCCAGGGGTATGAACACTGAAGCTTTCTTT
TRBV6-6	-	-	TRBJ1-1	CASSPRGGEGGNTEAFF	TGTGCCAGCAGTCCCCGAGGAGGTGAAGGGGGGAACACTGAAGCTTTCTTT
TRBV6-6	-	-	TRBJ2-7	CASSYGQNYEQYF	TGTGCCAGCAGTTACGGACAGAACTACGAGCAGTACTTC
TRBV28	-	-	TRBJ1-1	CASSLSGAAISEAFF	TGTGCCAGCAGTTTATCAGGGGCCGCTATCTCTGAAGCTTTCTTT
TRBV5-6	-	TRBD2	TRBJ2-7	CASSLGPGTRGYEQYF	TGTGCCAGCAGCTTGGGACCCGGGACTAGAGGCTACGAGCAGTACTTC
TRBV7-9	-	-	TRBJ1-5	CASNRGDGQPQHF	TGTGCCAGCAATCGGGGGGATGGTCAGCCCCAGCATTTT
TRBV3-1/TRBV3-2	-	-	TRBJ1-1	CASSQAQGSTEAFF	TGTGCCAGCAGCCAAGCGCAGGGCAGCACTGAAGCTTTCTTT
TRBV4-3	-	TRBD2	TRBJ2-1	CASSPWLAGFNEQFF	TGCGCCAGCAGCCCGTGGCTAGCGGGGTTCAATGAGCAGTTCTTC
TRBV28	-	-	TRBJ1-4	CASSLSLVWSEKLFF	TGTGCCAGCAGTTTGAGTCTGGTGTGGAGTGAAAAACTGTTTTTT
TRBV19	-	-	TRBJ1-5	CASSRDSGQGGQPQHF	TGTGCCAGTAGTAGAGACTCGGGCCAGGGAGGTCAGCCCCAGCATTTT
TRBV18	-	TRBD2	TRBJ2-1	CASSRPGGSWNEQFF	TGTGCCAGCTCCCGACCGGGGGGATCATGGAATGAGCAGTTCTTC
TRBV7-2	-	-	TRBJ2-7	CASSFNGGGYEQYF	TGTGCCAGCAGCTTTAACGGGGGAGGCTACGAGCAGTACTTC
TRBV10-3	-	-	TRBJ1-3	CAISAGSPSGNTIYF	TGTGCCATCAGTGCCGGGTCTCCATCTGGAAACACCATATATTTT
TRBV6-2/TRBV6-3	-	-	TRBJ2-1	CASSSPYNEQFF	TGTGCCAGCAGTTCTCCTTACAATGAGCAGTTCTTC
TRBV10-3	-	-	TRBJ1-4	CAISDRRGPEKLFF	TGTGCCATCAGTGATCGCAGGGGACCCGAAAAACTGTTTTTT
TRBV18	once	TRBD1	TRBJ1-1	CAGSGQQNTEAFF	TGTGCCGGCTCGGGACAGCAGAACACTGAAGCTTTCTTT
TRBV6-6	-	-	TRBJ1-3	CASSRGQRDSSGNTIYF	TGTGCCAGCAGTCGCGGACAGCGTGACAGCTCTGGAAACACCATATATTTT
TRBV4-1	-	-	TRBJ2-3	CASSQTGTLGPDTQYF	TGCGCCAGCAGCCAAACGGGGACACTAGGTCCAGATACGCAGTATTTT
TRBV4-3	-	TRBD2	TRBJ2-5	CASSQGGLSSGGIKETQYF	TGCGCCAGCAGCCAAGGAGGGTTGAGTAGCGGGGGGATCAAAGAGACCCAGTACTTC
TRBV5-6	-	TRBD1	TRBJ1-2	CASSWDRTVRSGYGYTF	TGTGCCAGCAGCTGGGACAGGACAGTTCGATCGGGGTATGGCTACACCTTC
TRBV7-8	-	-	TRBJ2-5	CASSPQGSETQYF	TGTGCCAGCAGTCCCCAGGGTTCGGAGACCCAGTACTTC
TRBV7-9	-	-	TRBJ1-2	CASSIDGGNYGYTF	TGTGCCAGCAGCATTGACGGGGGGAACTATGGCTACACCTTC
TRBV4-1	-	TRBD1	TRBJ2-5	CASRRRGQGAQETQYF	TGCGCCAGCCGCCGGAGGGGACAGGGAGCCCAAGAGACCCAGTACTTC